What follows are 6 T cell receptor beta chains derived from one specimen sequenced in a study of OX40 agonist ivuxolimab in advanced cancers. Sequencing used immunoSEQ multiplex PCR; TCRdb keeps in-frame clones, though not all of them. The repertoire includes approximately 100,000 clones, 90% of them detected once, and approximately 0.48% sits in the top ten. Source: CD4+ or CD8+ T cells sorted from blood, taken in a trial of the OX40 agonist ivuxolimab. The receptors originated from an adult with an advanced solid tumor such as melanoma, head and neck, liver or kidney cancer.

The chain uses TRBV11-2 and TRBJ2-7; tentative D call: TRBD1 (5 bases). Trimming removed 1 base from V and 6 bases from J, with 16 bases in between. The germline gives CDR1 SGHAT, CDR2 FQNNGV. The CDR3 spans 15 residues. CDR3 region: CASSLGGPSLTEQYF. The CDR3 nucleotides read TGTGCCAGCAGCTTAGGGGGCCCTTCTCTCACCGAGCAGTACTTC. The whole variable domain, remainder taken from reference TRBV11-2 and TRBJ2-7, is EAGVAQSPRYKIIEKRQSVAFWCNPISGHATLYWYQQILGQGPKLLIQFQNNGVVDDSQLPKDRFSAERLKGVDSTLKIQPAKLEDSAVYLCASSLGGPSLTEQYFGPGTRLTVT.

The V gene is TRBV6-1, the J gene TRBJ1-3; 7 bases are shared with TRBD1. Germline CDR1 is MNHNS and CDR2 is SASEGT. CDR3 size: 16 residues. V lost 4 bases to trimming and J lost 0 bases; unmatched junction nucleotides: 6. The CDR3 DNA follows: TGTGCCAGCAGTGGGGAGACAGGGTACTCTGGAAACACCATATATTTT. This translates into CASSGETGYSGNTIYF.

The rearrangement uses TRBV19 and TRBJ2-7; D is possibly TRBD2 (6 bases). CDR3 size: 14 residues. V lost 4 bases to trimming and J lost 5 bases, with 15 bases between them. CDR1 and CDR2 (germline): LNHDA, SQIVND (reference sequence). The CDR3 nucleotides read TGTGCCAGTAGTAGGGGCGGGACGGTCCACGAGCAGTACTTC. This codes for CASSRGGTVHEQYF. The whole variable domain, remainder taken from reference TRBV19 and TRBJ2-7, is DGGITQSPKYLFRKEGQNVTLSCEQNLNHDAMYWYRQDPGQGLRLIYYSQIVNDFQKGDIAEGYSVSREKKESFPLTVTSAQKNPTAFYLCASSRGGTVHEQYFGPGTRLTVT.

This chain links TRBV5-1 with TRBJ2-5; D gene ambiguous. Germline V gene data show CDR1 as SGHRS and CDR2 as YFSETQ. Trimming cost V 1 base and J 1 base, with 11 bases left between them. This CDR3 region has 15 residues. The CDR3 reads CASSLSPGFQETQYF. The CDR3 coding sequence is TGCGCCAGCAGCTTGTCTCCGGGCTTCCAAGAGACCCAGTACTTC. Full variable domain (rest looked up from reference TRBV5-1 and TRBJ2-5): KAGVTQTPRYLIKTRGQQVTLSCSPISGHRSVSWYQQTPGQGLQFLFEYFSETQRNKGNFPGRFSGRQFSNSRSEMNVSTLELGDSALYLCASSLSPGFQETQYFGPGTRLLVL.

The genes are TRBV7-2 and TRBJ1-3; D gene unclear. The ends were cut back, 6 bases at V and 4 bases at J, with 10 bases in the middle. The germline V gene encodes CDR1 SGHTA and CDR2 FQGNSA. The CDR3 contains 13 residues. CDR3 in amino acids: CASSFLTGNTIYF. The CDR3 nucleotides are TGTGCCAGCAGTTTCCTGACAGGAAACACCATATATTTT.

The J gene is TRBJ2-4, the V gene TRBV11-2, with a tentative D call TRBD2 (6 bases). Trimming took off 6 bases at V and 0 bases at J, with 12 bases between the two ends. Germline V gene sequence: CDR1 SGHAT, CDR2 FQNNGV. CDR3 size: 15 residues. CDR3 sequence: CASSTGRLAKNIQYF. The CDR3 DNA reads TGTGCCAGCAGTACGGGGAGGCTAGCCAAAAACATTCAGTACTTC.